This T cell receptor beta chain stems from a study of T cells in Graves' hyperthyroidism and ophthalmopathy. Whole-study results and caveats: Blood shared most expanded thyroid clonotypes above 0.001. A model using 13 V-J features told ophthalmopathy apart from stable hyperthyroidism.

Amplified TCR beta CDR3 regions came from RNA transcripts. The HTBI set primed first-round TCR CDR3 RT-PCR. TCRdb independently ran MiXCR on the multiplex PCR reads; one entry per CDR3 protein. The table records about 360,000 distinct CDR3 sequences, approximately 12% of them present only once. The J segment lost 4 bases and the V segment lost 5 bases, leaving 5 bases of the junction unmatched. Germline values: CDR1 DFQATT, CDR2 SNEGSKA (reference sequence). The CDR3 loop spans 15 amino acids. This clonotype was recorded a few times. As yet, its antigen is unknown. Clinicians diagnosed patients from clinical symptoms, serum thyroxine and TRAb, thyroid ultrasound and orbital computed tomography. Cells are PBMCs isolated from approximately 9.2 ml of fresh blood.

Material: blood. The chain joins TRBV20-1 to TRBJ2-1; 13 nucleotides align to TRBD2. This TCR was sampled from a man under 40 with Graves' hyperthyroidism that later progressed to Graves' ophthalmopathy. CDR3 protein: CSADKTSGGYNEQFF. In nucleotides, the CDR3 is TGCAGTGCTGATAAGACTAGCGGGGGGTACAATGAGCAGTTCTTC.